In this sample, the clone carrying this T cell receptor (beta chain) turned up a few times. The data derive from a study of T-cell reconstitution after alpha-beta-depleted transplantation in children. Germline V CDR1 and CDR2: MGHDK, SYGVNS. Trimming removed 3 bases at V and 8 bases at J, with 13 bases between. This CDR3 spans 14 amino acids. Unique molecular identifiers tagged the TCRbeta library. TCRdb itself ran the PCR reads through MiXCR, one entry per CDR3 protein. The repertoire holds approximately 400,000 distinct CDR3 sequences, with approximately 10% as singletons. This clonotype was sampled from a human donor who donated a stem cell graft to a child with acute myeloid leukemia. V usage is TRBV25-1 and J usage is TRBJ2-2, with unresolved D. The material was PBMCs from the stem cell graft donor, obtained from the stem cell graft. CDR3: CASSEAALMGELFF. CDR3 bases: TGTGCCAGCAGTGAGGCAGCCCTTATGGGGGAGCTGTTTTTT.